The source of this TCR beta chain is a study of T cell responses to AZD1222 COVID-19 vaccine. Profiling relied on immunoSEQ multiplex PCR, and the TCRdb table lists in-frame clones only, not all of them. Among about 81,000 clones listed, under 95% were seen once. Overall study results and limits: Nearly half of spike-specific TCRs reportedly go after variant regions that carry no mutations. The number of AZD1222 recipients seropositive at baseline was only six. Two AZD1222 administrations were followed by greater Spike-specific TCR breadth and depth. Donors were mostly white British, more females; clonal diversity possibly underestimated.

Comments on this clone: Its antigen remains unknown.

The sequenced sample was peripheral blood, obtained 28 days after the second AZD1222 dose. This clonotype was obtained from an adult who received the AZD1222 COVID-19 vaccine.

CDR3 coding DNA: TGCGCCAGCAGCCACTCACAGCAGGGGGGAGGCACTGAAGCTTTCTTT. Its translation: CASSHSQQGGGTEAFF. The V call is TRBV4-1, the J call TRBJ1-1, with 7 nucleotides matching TRBD1. This CDR3 is 16 amino acids long. CDR1 MGHRA and CDR2 YSYEKL come from the germline V gene. V trimming: 3 bases; J trimming: 4 bases; junction bases outside the gene matches: 11.